This entry features one TCR beta chain sequence. Measured with immunoSEQ multiplex PCR; TCRdb has only the in-frame clones, and not every one. The table lists over 250,000 clones, more than 70% of them singletons. The data originate from a study of cytotoxic CD8 clonotypes in ibrutinib-treated CLL. Study context: After median approximately 6 years, approximately 15 stayed in remission, about twelve progressed; responses approximately 24 partial, 2 complete.

The germline V gene encodes CDR1 ENHRY and CDR2 SYGVKD. The CDR3 totals 18 residues. With 0 bases removed from V and 4 bases from J, the gap between germline ends came to 16 bases. The source was PBMCs, collected at disease progression, from a patient treated with ibrutinib. V is TRBV10-3 and J is TRBJ2-6, with D perhaps matching TRBD2 (5 bases). This TCR came from a human donor with chronic lymphocytic leukemia. The CDR3 loop reads CAISESRVRLAGANVLTF. CDR3 bases: TGTGCCATCAGTGAGTCGAGGGTTAGGCTTGCCGGGGCCAACGTCCTGACTTTC.